The rows below give T cell receptor beta chains drawn from one sample of a study of shared clonotypes between healthy human individuals. Some clones are missing from TCRdb's copy, which holds only in-frame ones; the method was immunoSEQ multiplex PCR. Of millions of clones in the sample, roughly 92% were seen once. The sequencing sample was made of naive CD4+ T cells sorted from blood. These receptors all stem from a man between 18 and 35 years old in good health. CDR3s include the opening cysteine and the closing phenylalanine or tryptophan. The order of the fields is CDR3 length, J gene, V gene, CDR3 protein.

CDR3 length: 14; J gene: TRBJ1-2; V gene: TRBV7-9; CDR3 protein: CASSLSTGNYGYTF
CDR3 length: 15; J gene: TRBJ2-2; V gene: TRBV5-4; CDR3 protein: CASSLWGQTVRELFF
CDR3 length: 13; J gene: TRBJ2-7; V gene: TRBV7-6; CDR3 protein: CASSSGTGSEQYF
CDR3 length: 15; J gene: TRBJ1-2; V gene: TRBV5-1; CDR3 protein: CASSLEGTGNYGYTF
CDR3 length: 11; J gene: TRBJ2-7; V gene: TRBV6-5; CDR3 protein: CASGQGLEQYF
CDR3 length: 13; J gene: TRBJ2-3; V gene: TRBV25-1; CDR3 protein: CASSESNTDTQYF
CDR3 length: 15; J gene: TRBJ1-1; V gene: TRBV27; CDR3 protein: CASSPRGGMGTEAFF
CDR3 length: 17; J gene: TRBJ2-3; V gene: TRBV28; CDR3 protein: CASSSQWGGLSTDTQYF
CDR3 length: 17; J gene: TRBJ1-4; V gene: TRBV5-1; CDR3 protein: CASSLAEGTATNEKLFF
CDR3 length: 16; J gene: TRBJ1-1; V gene: TRBV28; CDR3 protein: CASSVPGQTMNTEAFF
CDR3 length: 13; J gene: TRBJ2-5; V gene: TRBV5-4; CDR3 protein: CASSQQGQETQYF
CDR3 length: 14; J gene: TRBJ2-7; V gene: TRBV6-1; CDR3 protein: CASSPYRGDYEQYF
CDR3 length: 15; J gene: TRBJ1-4; V gene: TRBV25-1; CDR3 protein: CASSELQRMDEKLFF
CDR3 length: 16; J gene: TRBJ1-1; V gene: TRBV28; CDR3 protein: CASSSRGTLGNTEAFF
CDR3 length: 18; J gene: TRBJ2-6; V gene: TRBV7-2; CDR3 protein: CASSLGRSGRAGANVLTF
CDR3 length: 14; J gene: TRBJ2-3; V gene: TRBV27; CDR3 protein: CASSPYYSTDTQYF
CDR3 length: 16; J gene: TRBJ1-3; V gene: TRBV7-8; CDR3 protein: CASSLGTTSSGNTIYF
CDR3 length: 17; J gene: TRBJ2-5; V gene: TRBV5-4; CDR3 protein: CASSLSFRTSGRETQYF
CDR3 length: 15; J gene: TRBJ1-1; V gene: TRBV4-1; CDR3 protein: CASSQYDRANTEAFF
CDR3 length: 15; J gene: TRBJ2-1; V gene: TRBV7-9; CDR3 protein: CASSLVPSGGNEQFF
CDR3 length: 15; J gene: TRBJ2-2; V gene: TRBV7-7; CDR3 protein: CASSPQAGVTGELFF
CDR3 length: 16; J gene: TRBJ1-3; V gene: TRBV5-1; CDR3 protein: CASSLEGSPTGNTIYF
CDR3 length: 14; J gene: TRBJ2-7; V gene: TRBV6-1; CDR3 protein: CASSELDRGSEQYF
CDR3 length: 17; J gene: TRBJ2-7; V gene: TRBV6-8; CDR3 protein: CASSYWPAGGSSYEQYF
CDR3 length: 13; J gene: TRBJ1-1; V gene: TRBV7-3; CDR3 protein: CASSLTYSTEAFF
CDR3 length: 16; J gene: TRBJ2-3; V gene: TRBV11-2; CDR3 protein: CASSLGLTRSTDTQYF
CDR3 length: 14; J gene: TRBJ1-1; V gene: TRBV27; CDR3 protein: CASRLSTGRAEAFF
CDR3 length: 14; J gene: TRBJ2-7; V gene: TRBV7-3; CDR3 protein: CASSPSGGSFEQYF
CDR3 length: 13; J gene: TRBJ2-7; V gene: TRBV7-2; CDR3 protein: CASSSRPRYEQYF
CDR3 length: 15; J gene: TRBJ1-2; V gene: TRBV27; CDR3 protein: CASSPSYGGAGGYTF
CDR3 length: 14; J gene: TRBJ1-4; V gene: TRBV28; CDR3 protein: CASSFRDGHEKLFF
CDR3 length: 15; J gene: TRBJ1-2; V gene: TRBV15; CDR3 protein: CATSMEGAIGYGYTF
CDR3 length: 17; J gene: TRBJ1-4; V gene: TRBV7-9; CDR3 protein: CASSQIAKGYSNEKLFF
CDR3 length: 17; J gene: TRBJ1-6; V gene: TRBV5-1; CDR3 protein: CASSLDMLGALGSPLHF
CDR3 length: 15; J gene: TRBJ1-6; V gene: TRBV19; CDR3 protein: CASSSRDTDNSPLHF
CDR3 length: 14; J gene: TRBJ2-7; V gene: TRBV4-3; CDR3 protein: CASSPGTGSYEQYF
CDR3 length: 12; J gene: TRBJ1-2; V gene: TRBV7-9; CDR3 protein: CASSEGQGKADF
CDR3 length: 14; J gene: TRBJ1-2; V gene: TRBV7-2; CDR3 protein: CASSFFARGNGYTF
CDR3 length: 16; J gene: TRBJ2-2; V gene: TRBV18; CDR3 protein: CASSPSLSPNTGELFF
CDR3 length: 15; J gene: TRBJ1-6; V gene: TRBV5-1; CDR3 protein: CASSLAGGEGSPLHF
CDR3 length: 15; J gene: TRBJ2-5; V gene: TRBV27; CDR3 protein: CASTQRGLPQETQYF
CDR3 length: 17; J gene: TRBJ1-6; V gene: TRBV19; CDR3 protein: CASSARGESSYNSPLHF
CDR3 length: 15; J gene: TRBJ1-6; V gene: TRBV9; CDR3 protein: CASSVTGSNNSPLHF
CDR3 length: 15; J gene: TRBJ2-3; V gene: TRBV7-9; CDR3 protein: CASSPASSSTDTQYF
CDR3 length: 13; J gene: TRBJ2-1; V gene: TRBV27; CDR3 protein: CASSKRGLNEQFF
CDR3 length: 14; J gene: TRBJ1-3; V gene: TRBV9; CDR3 protein: CASTPQGTGNTIYF